The following is a TCR beta chain sequence with its context. The antigen is undetermined. Other nucleotide sequences from this sample produce the same CDR3. These data are taken from a study of OX40 agonist ivuxolimab in advanced cancers. About the research overall: With ivuxolimab, an agonistic anti-OX40 (CD134) antibody, patients were treated. A history of anti-PD-1, anti-PD-L1 or anti-CTLA-4 therapy was acceptable, and approximately 41% had some. Study observations and caveats: There was clonal expansion of CD4+ and CD8+ blood T cells by week 6 at 0.1 to 3.0 mg/kg. Relative to CD4+ cells, CD8+ T cells on average had more expanded clones.

Some clones are missing from TCRdb's copy, which holds only in-frame ones; the method was immunoSEQ multiplex PCR. This table has some 59,000 clones, 85% to 90% appearing once. Germline-derived CDR1 and CDR2 are SGHVS and FQNEAQ. This CDR3 comprises 14 residues. V dropped 1 base and J dropped 4 bases, with 10 bases sitting between them. V usage is TRBV7-8 and J usage is TRBJ1-1; D is unresolved. This sample comprised CD4+ or CD8+ T cells sorted from blood, obtained in a trial of the OX40 agonist ivuxolimab. This receptor was taken from an adult with an advanced solid tumor such as melanoma, head and neck, liver or kidney cancer. In DNA, the CDR3 is TGTGCCAGCAGCTTAGAAGGCCTGGGCACTGAAGCTTTCTTT. Translating it yields CASSLEGLGTEAFF.